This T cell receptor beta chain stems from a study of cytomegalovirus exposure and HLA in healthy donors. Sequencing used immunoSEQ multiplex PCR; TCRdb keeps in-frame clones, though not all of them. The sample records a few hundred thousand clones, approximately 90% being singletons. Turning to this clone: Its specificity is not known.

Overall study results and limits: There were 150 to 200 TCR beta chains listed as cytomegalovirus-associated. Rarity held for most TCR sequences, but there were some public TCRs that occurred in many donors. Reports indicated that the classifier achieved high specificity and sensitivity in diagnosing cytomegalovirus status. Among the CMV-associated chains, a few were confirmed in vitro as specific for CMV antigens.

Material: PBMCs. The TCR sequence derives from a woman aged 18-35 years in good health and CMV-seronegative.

This chain's CDR3 is CSAKAGGGSYNEQFF. The CDR3 DNA is TGCAGCGCCAAAGCGGGGGGAGGCTCCTACAATGAGCAGTTCTTC. The rearrangement links TRBV29-1 to TRBJ2-1, with 9 nucleotides matching TRBD2. The ends lost 7 bases at V and 0 bases at J; junction bases unmatched: 7. The CDR3 totals 15 residues. Germline lookup yields CDR1 SQVTM and CDR2 ANQGSEA.